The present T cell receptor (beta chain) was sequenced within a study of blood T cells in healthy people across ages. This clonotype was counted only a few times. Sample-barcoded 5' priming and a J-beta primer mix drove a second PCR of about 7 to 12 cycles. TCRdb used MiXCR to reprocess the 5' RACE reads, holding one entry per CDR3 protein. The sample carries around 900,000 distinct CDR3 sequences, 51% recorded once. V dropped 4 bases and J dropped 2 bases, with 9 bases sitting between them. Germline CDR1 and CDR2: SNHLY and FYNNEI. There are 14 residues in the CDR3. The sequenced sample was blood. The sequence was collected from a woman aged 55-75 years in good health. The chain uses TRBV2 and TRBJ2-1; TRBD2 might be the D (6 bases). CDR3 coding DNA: TGTGCCAGCAGTGCCACTAGCACCTACAATGAGCAGTTCTTC. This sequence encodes CASSATSTYNEQFF.